The present T cell receptor (beta chain) was sequenced within a study of cytomegalovirus exposure and HLA in healthy donors. About the research overall: In an early release, HLA-typed donors contributed tens of millions of unique TCR sequences.

The table lists this clone with a count of one. Each donor's status was that of a healthy bone marrow donor. Use of 60 Vbeta and 13 Jbeta primers characterized the PCR. Method: immunoSEQ multiplex PCR; TCRdb's copy keeps in-frame clones and lacks some. This table holds over 150,000 clones, roughly 76% found once. V lost 3 bases and J lost 2, with 15 bases in between. This CDR3 contains 15 residues. Germline CDR1 SGHRS, CDR2 YFSETQ. This sequence was found in a male donor in good health and CMV-seronegative. Sequencing was done on a sample of PBMCs. This chain uses TRBV5-1 with TRBJ2-7; TRBD2 is a possible D gene (5 bases). This CDR3 reads CASSSIPGSAYEQYF. The CDR3 nucleotides are TGCGCCAGCAGCTCCATACCGGGGTCCGCCTACGAGCAGTACTTC.